One and the same sample provided the 18 T cell receptor beta chains below, sequenced in a study of post-analysis software for immune sequencing data. Included in the TCR beta cDNA libraries were unique molecular identifiers. A single record per CDR3 protein comes from TCRdb applying MiXCR to the PCR reads. This table has approximately 350,000 distinct CDR3 sequences, roughly 36% appearing once. General study findings and limits: With TRBV5-6, TRBV5-1 and TRBV20-1 included, about five TRBV segments were more frequent in patients than in controls.

Which antigens these TCRs recognize remains unknown. The sequenced sample consisted of blood. Source of these receptors: a girl between 10 and 17 years old with multiple sclerosis.

This chain joins TRBV7-3 and TRBJ2-1; D ambiguous. Per the germline V gene, CDR1 is SGHTA and CDR2 is FQGTGA. This CDR3 region has 14 residues. Trimming took 1 base from V and 3 from J, leaving 7 bases between them. In nucleotides, the CDR3 is TGTGCCAGCAGCTTAATGGGCCACTACAATGAGCAGTTCTTC. This encodes CASSLMGHYNEQFF.

In its sample, this clonotype was seen a few times. The J gene is TRBJ1-6, the V gene TRBV2; the match to TRBD1 covers 7 bases. The junction had 9 bases not matched to a gene; V was cut back by 0 bases and J by 7 bases. The germline V gene has CDR1 SNHLY and CDR2 FYNNEI. There are 17 residues in the CDR3. For the CDR3, the DNA is TGTGCCAGCAGTGAAGCGAGTAGGGGGCGCGGGAATTCACCCCTCCACTTT. This encodes CASSEASRGRGNSPLHF.

On this clonotype itself: A much bigger clone sits one base away, suggesting this may be a read error. The chain carries TRBV7-9 and TRBJ2-7; no reliable D call. This CDR3 has 12 amino acids. Between the trimmed V and J ends, which lost 2 bases and 2 bases, there was a span of 4 bases. From germline, CDR1 is SEHNR and CDR2 FQNEAQ (reference sequence). Written as DNA, the CDR3 is TGTGCCAGCAGCTTATGGGCCTACGAGCAGTACTTC. Protein product: CASSLWAYEQYF.

Comment on this clonotype: A single base separates this from a much larger clone, so it may be a read error. The J gene is TRBJ2-5, the V gene TRBV29-1; 9 positions match TRBD2. Germline loops: CDR1 SQVTM, CDR2 ANQGSEA. The CDR3 spans 14 residues. DNA of the CDR3: TGCAGCGCCCCACTTGCGGGGGGGGAGGAGACCCGGTACTTC. Translation gives CSAPLAGGEETRYF.

This clonotype has more than one count but fewer than ten. This chain joins TRBV6-5 and TRBJ1-2, with TRBD1 matching over 7 bases. CDR3 length: 16 amino acids. Germline loops: CDR1 MNHEY, CDR2 SVGAGI. J lost 3 bases, V lost 0 bases, and 7 bases had no gene match. The CDR3 DNA follows: TGTGCCAGCAGTTACTCGAATCAGGGGGGCTACTATGGCTACACCTTC. Protein sequence: CASSYSNQGGYYGYTF.

This clonotype has only a few counts. The chain uses TRBV12-3 or TRBV12-4 and TRBJ1-1; TRBD1 aligns across 7 bases. This CDR3 contains 13 residues. J gave up 3 bases and V 6 bases, and 4 bases lay outside the gene matches. Here the CDR3 reads CASSHGTDTEAFF. DNA of the CDR3: TGTGCCAGCAGCCATGGGACAGACACTGAAGCTTTCTTT.

The sample holds a few counts of this clonotype. CDR3 protein: CASSLWQGRAFF. The CDR3 DNA sequence: TGTGCCAGCAGCTTGTGGCAGGGGAGAGCTTTCTTT. The chain recombines TRBV5-6 with TRBJ1-1, with D possibly matching TRBD1 (6 bases). This CDR3 has 12 residues. The V end lost 1 base, the J end lost 10 bases, and 11 bases lay between the germline ends. Germline CDR1 reads SGHDT; CDR2 reads YYEEEE. The full variable domain, with the rest looked up from reference TRBV5-6 and TRBJ1-1, is DAGVTQSPTHLIKTRGQQVTLRCSPKSGHDTVSWYQQALGQGPQFIFQYYEEEERQRGNFPDRFSGHQFPNYSSELNVNALLLGDSALYLCASSLWQGRAFFGQGTRLTVV.

The chain employs TRBV7-9 and TRBJ2-1, with 9 bases that match TRBD1. V trimming: 5 bases; J trimming: 4 bases; junction bases outside the gene matches: 9. The length of the CDR3 is 16 residues. The germline CDR1 and CDR2 sequences are SEHNR and FQNEAQ (reference sequence). DNA of the CDR3: TGTGCCAGCAGCGCAAGCCCGGGACAGGGATACAATGAGCAGTTCTTC. Translation gives CASSASPGQGYNEQFF.

This clonotype was seen more than once but under ten times. V usage is TRBV30 and J usage is TRBJ2-7; no reliable D call. With 0 bases removed from V and 3 bases from J, the gap between germline ends came to 12 bases. Germline V gives CDR1 GTSNPN, CDR2 SVGIG (reference sequence). This CDR3 is built from 14 residues. CDR3 amino acids: CAWSVSRSLYEQYF. The DNA for the CDR3 is TGTGCCTGGAGTGTGAGCCGGTCCCTCTACGAGCAGTACTTC.

This sequence joins TRBV28 and TRBJ2-3; possibly TRBD2 for D (5 bases). The CDR3 spans 15 residues. Trimming left V 7 bases short and J 0 bases short, with 14 bases between. Germline assignment: CDR1 MDHEN and CDR2 SYDVKM. Here the CDR3 DNA reads TGTGCCAGCATGTCGGGGTCAGCTAGCACAGATACGCAGTATTTT. This translates into CASMSGSASTDTQYF.

Only a few counts were recorded for this clonotype. The chain uses TRBV25-1 and TRBJ2-7, with TRBD2 matching 7 bases. Germline V lookup: CDR1 MGHDK, CDR2 SYGVNS. The J segment lost 2 bases and the V segment lost 3 bases, leaving 7 bases of the junction unmatched. CDR3 size: 15 residues. CDR3 DNA sequence: TGTGCCAGCAGTGACTCCAGCGGGGCACCCTACGAGCAGTACTTC. Encoded protein: CASSDSSGAPYEQYF.

The sample holds a few counts of this clonotype. This chain uses TRBV12-3 or TRBV12-4 with TRBJ1-5; D may be TRBD1 (5 bases). The CDR3 contains 12 residues. V lost 3 bases and J lost 8, with 8 bases in between. In nucleotides, the CDR3 is TGTGCCAGCAGTTTTTCGGGGGAGCCCCAGCATTTT. Protein: CASSFSGEPQHF.

This sequence joins TRBV12-3 or TRBV12-4 and TRBJ2-1, with 9 bases that match TRBD1. V lost 2 bases, J lost 2 bases, and 1 base stayed unmatched. The CDR3 has 15 residues. As DNA, the CDR3 is TGTGCCAGCAGTTTACGACAGGGGGCCTACAATGAGCAGTTCTTC. The encoded protein is CASSLRQGAYNEQFF.

In this sample, this clonotype turned up a few times. The V gene is TRBV6-6, the J gene TRBJ1-2; D call uncertain. This CDR3 has 12 amino acids. Germline CDR1 and CDR2: MNHNY and SVGAGI (reference sequence). Trimming left V 5 bases short and J 6 bases short, with 10 bases between. The CDR3 loop is CASSPEMHGYTF. CDR3 coding DNA: TGTGCCAGCAGTCCTGAGATGCATGGCTACACCTTC.

V and J are TRBV16 and TRBJ1-2; D not resolved. Germline V gene lookup returns CDR1 KGHSY and CDR2 FQNENV. Trimming removed 6 bases from V and 6 bases from J, with 11 bases in between. This CDR3 has 12 residues. The CDR3 here is CASSPKIDGYTF. The CDR3 DNA is TGTGCCAGCAGTCCTAAAATCGATGGCTACACCTTC.

The sample holds a few counts of this clonotype. The V call is TRBV4-1, the J call TRBJ1-2, with 8 nucleotides matching TRBD1. This CDR3 spans 17 amino acids. V lost 0 bases to trimming and J lost 4 bases; unmatched junction nucleotides: 10. Germline V lookup: CDR1 MGHRA, CDR2 YSYEKL. The CDR3 DNA sequence: TGCGCCAGCAGCCAAGACTCCCGGACAGGGAGGGCCTATGGCTACACCTTC. Encoded protein: CASSQDSRTGRAYGYTF.

This chain joins TRBV20-1 and TRBJ1-4, with no clear D. V lost 3 bases, J lost 8 bases, and 10 bases lay in between. The germline V gene has CDR1 DFQATT and CDR2 SNEGSKA (reference sequence). CDR3 length equals 12 residues. The CDR3 bases are TGCAGTGCTAGTGGTTCGGAGGAAAAACTGTTTTTT. Its protein is CSASGSEEKLFF.

This chain uses TRBV12-3 or TRBV12-4 with TRBJ2-5, with D possibly TRBD1 on 5 matching bases. V lost 4 bases, J lost 1 base, and 10 bases lay in between. The CDR3 totals 14 residues. As DNA, the CDR3 is TGTGCCAGCAGTTCTAAGACAGTCCAAGAGACCCAGTACTTC. Translating it yields CASSSKTVQETQYF.